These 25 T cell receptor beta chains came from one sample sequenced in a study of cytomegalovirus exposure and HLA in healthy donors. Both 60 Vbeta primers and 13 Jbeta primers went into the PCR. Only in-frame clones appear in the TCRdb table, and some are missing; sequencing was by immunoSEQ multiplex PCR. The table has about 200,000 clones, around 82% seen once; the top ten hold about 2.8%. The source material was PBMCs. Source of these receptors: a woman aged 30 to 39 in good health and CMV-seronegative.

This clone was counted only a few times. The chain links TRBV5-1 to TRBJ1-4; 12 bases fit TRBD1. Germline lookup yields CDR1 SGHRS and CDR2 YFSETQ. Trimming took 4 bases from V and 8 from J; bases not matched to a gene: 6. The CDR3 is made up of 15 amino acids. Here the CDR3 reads CASSTGTGGNEKLFF. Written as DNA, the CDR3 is TGCGCCAGCAGCACCGGGACAGGGGGCAACGAAAAACTGTTTTTT.

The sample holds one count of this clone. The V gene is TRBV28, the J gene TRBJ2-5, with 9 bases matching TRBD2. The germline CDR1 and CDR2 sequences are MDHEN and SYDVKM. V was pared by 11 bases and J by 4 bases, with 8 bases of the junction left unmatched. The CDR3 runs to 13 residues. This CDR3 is CALAGGGLETQYF. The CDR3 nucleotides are TGTGCCCTTGCGGGAGGGGGACTAGAGACCCAGTACTTC.

The chain's CDR3 is CASSLSPTGSTDTQYF. For the CDR3, the DNA is TGCGCCAGCAGCTTGTCCCCGACAGGGAGCACAGATACGCAGTATTTT. The chain joins TRBV5-1 to TRBJ2-3, with TRBD1 matching 7 bases. Germline CDR1 is SGHRS and CDR2 is YFSETQ. This CDR3 region has 16 residues. The V and J ends lost 1 base and 0 bases, in that order; junction bases with no gene match: 5.

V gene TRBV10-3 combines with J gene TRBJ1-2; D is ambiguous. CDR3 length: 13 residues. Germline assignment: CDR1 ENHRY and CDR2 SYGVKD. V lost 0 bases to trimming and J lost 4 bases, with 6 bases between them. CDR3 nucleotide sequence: TGTGCCATCAGTGAGTCCGGGGTCTATGGCTACACCTTC. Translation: CAISESGVYGYTF.

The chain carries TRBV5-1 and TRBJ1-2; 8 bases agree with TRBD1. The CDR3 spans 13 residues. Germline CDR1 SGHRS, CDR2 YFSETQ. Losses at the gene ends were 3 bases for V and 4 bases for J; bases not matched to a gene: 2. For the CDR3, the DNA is TGCGCCAGCAGCTGGACAGGGAGCTATGGCTACACCTTC. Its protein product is CASSWTGSYGYTF.

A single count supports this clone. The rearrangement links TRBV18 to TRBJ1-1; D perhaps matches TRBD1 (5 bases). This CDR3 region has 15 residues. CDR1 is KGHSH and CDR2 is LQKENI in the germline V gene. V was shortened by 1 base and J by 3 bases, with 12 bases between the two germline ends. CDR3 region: CASSPLPGMDTEAFF. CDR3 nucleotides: TGTGCCAGCTCACCACTTCCAGGGATGGACACTGAAGCTTTCTTT.

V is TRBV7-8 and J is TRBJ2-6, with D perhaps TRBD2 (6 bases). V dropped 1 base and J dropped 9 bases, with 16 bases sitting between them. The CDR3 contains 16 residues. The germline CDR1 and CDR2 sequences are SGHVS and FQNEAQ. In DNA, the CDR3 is TGTGCCAGCAGCTTAGATCACTGGAGGGGAAACAACGTCCTGACTTTC. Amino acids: CASSLDHWRGNNVLTF.

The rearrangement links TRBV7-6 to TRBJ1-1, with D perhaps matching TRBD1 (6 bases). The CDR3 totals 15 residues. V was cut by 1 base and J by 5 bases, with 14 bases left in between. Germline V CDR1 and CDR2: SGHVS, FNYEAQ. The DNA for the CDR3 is TGTGCCAGCAGCTTAGTGGGGGCGGATCGGACTGAAGCTTTCTTT. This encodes CASSLVGADRTEAFF. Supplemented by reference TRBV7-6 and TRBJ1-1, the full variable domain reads GAGVSQSPRYKVTKRGQDVALRCDPISGHVSLYWYRQALGQGPEFLTYFNYEAQQDKSGLPNDRFSAERPEGSISTLTIQRTEQRDSAMYRCASSLVGADRTEAFFGQGTRLTVV.

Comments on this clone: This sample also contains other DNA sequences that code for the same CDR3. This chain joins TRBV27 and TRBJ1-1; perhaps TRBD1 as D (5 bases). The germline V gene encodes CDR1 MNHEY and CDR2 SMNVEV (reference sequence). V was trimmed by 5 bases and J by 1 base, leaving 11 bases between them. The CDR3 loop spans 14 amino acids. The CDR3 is CASSLGGGNTEAFF. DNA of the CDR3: TGTGCCAGCAGTCTTGGGGGAGGGAACACTGAAGCTTTCTTT.

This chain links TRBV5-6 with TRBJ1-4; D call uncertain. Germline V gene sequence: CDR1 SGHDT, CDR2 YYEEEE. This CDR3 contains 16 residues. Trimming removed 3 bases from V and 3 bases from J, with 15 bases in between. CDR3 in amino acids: CASSSNTWSANEKLFF. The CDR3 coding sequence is TGTGCCAGCAGCTCTAATACCTGGTCGGCTAATGAAAAACTGTTTTTT.

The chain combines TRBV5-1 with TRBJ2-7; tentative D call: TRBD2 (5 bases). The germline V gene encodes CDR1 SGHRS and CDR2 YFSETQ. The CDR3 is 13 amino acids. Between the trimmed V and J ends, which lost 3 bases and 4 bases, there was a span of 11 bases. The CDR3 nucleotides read TGCGCCAGCAGCTACGCCCGGGGTTACGAGCAGTACTTC. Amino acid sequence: CASSYARGYEQYF. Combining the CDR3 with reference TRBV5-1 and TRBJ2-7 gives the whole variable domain KAGVTQTPRYLIKTRGQQVTLSCSPISGHRSVSWYQQTPGQGLQFLFEYFSETQRNKGNFPGRFSGRQFSNSRSEMNVSTLELGDSALYLCASSYARGYEQYFGPGTRLTVT.

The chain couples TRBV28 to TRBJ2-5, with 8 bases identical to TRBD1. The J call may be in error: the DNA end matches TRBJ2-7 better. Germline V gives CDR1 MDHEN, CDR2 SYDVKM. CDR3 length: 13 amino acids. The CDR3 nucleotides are TGTGCCAGCAGTACGACAGGGGAAGACGAGCAGTACTTC. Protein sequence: CASSTTGEDEQYF.

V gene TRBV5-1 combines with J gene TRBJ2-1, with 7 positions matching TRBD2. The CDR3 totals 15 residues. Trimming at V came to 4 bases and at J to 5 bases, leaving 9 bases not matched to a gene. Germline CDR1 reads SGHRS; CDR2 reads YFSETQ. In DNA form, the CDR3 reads TGCGCCAGCAGCCCCAGCGGGAACCATAACAATGAGCAGTTCTTC. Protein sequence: CASSPSGNHNNEQFF.

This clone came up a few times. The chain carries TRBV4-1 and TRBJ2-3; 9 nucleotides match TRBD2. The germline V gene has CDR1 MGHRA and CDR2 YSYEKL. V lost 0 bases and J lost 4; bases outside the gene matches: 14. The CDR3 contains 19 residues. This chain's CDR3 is CASSQDRTSGGPGSDTQYF. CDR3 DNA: TGCGCCAGCAGCCAAGATCGGACCAGCGGGGGGCCAGGATCAGATACGCAGTATTTT.

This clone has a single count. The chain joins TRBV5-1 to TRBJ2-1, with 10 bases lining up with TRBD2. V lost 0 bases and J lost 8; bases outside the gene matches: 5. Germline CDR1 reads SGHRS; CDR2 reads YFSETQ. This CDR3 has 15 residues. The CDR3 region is CASSLALAGVDEQFF. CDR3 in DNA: TGCGCCAGCAGCTTGGCTCTAGCGGGAGTGGATGAGCAGTTCTTC.

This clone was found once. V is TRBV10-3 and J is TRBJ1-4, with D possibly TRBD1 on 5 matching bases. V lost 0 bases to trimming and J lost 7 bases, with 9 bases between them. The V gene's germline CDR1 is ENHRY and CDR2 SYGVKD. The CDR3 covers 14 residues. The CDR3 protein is CAISESQGGEKLFF. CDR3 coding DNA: TGTGCCATCAGTGAGTCGCAGGGAGGTGAAAAACTGTTTTTT.

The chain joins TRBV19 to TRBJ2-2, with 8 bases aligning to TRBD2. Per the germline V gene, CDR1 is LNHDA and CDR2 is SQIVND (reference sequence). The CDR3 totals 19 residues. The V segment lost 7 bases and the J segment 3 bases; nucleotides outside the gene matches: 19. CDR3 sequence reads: CASNSISGRAYRHTGELFF. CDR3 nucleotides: TGTGCCAGTAACTCCATCTCCGGGAGGGCCTATCGGCACACCGGGGAGCTGTTTTTT. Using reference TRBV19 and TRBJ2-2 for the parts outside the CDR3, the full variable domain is DGGITQSPKYLFRKEGQNVTLSCEQNLNHDAMYWYRQDPGQGLRLIYYSQIVNDFQKGDIAEGYSVSREKKESFPLTVTSAQKNPTAFYLCASNSISGRAYRHTGELFFGEGSRLTVL.

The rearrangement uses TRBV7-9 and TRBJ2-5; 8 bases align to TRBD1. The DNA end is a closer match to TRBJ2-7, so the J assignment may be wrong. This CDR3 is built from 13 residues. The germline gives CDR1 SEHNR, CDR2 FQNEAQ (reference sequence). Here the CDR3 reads CASSLWTGTEQYF. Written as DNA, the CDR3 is TGTGCCAGCAGCCTCTGGACAGGGACCGAGCAGTACTTC.

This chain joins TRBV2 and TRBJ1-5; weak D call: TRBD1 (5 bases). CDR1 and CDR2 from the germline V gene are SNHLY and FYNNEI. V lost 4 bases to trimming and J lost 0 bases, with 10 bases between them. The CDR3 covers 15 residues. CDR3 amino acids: CASSVDTNSNQPQHF. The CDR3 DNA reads TGTGCCAGCAGTGTGGACACAAATAGCAATCAGCCCCAGCATTTT.

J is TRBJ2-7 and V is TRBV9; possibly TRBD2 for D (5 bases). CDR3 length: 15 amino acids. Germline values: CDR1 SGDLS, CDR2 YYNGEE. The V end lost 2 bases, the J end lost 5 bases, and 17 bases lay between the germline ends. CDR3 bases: TGTGCCAGCAGCGTGAGGGCAGGTGGGATGGACGAGCAGTACTTC. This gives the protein CASSVRAGGMDEQYF.

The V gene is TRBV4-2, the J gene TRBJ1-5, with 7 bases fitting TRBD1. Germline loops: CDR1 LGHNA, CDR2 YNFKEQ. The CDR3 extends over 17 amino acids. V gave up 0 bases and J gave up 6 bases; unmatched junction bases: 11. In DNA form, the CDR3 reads TGTGCCAGCAGCCAAGAATACCCCGGGACAGTTAGTCAGCCCCAGCATTTT. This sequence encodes CASSQEYPGTVSQPQHF.

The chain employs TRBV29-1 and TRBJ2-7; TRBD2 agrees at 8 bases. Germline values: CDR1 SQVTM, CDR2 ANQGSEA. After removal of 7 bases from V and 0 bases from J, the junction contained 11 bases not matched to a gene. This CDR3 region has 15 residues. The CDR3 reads CSGITAAGGSYEQYF. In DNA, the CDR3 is TGCAGCGGGATTACTGCGGCGGGGGGCTCCTACGAGCAGTACTTC.

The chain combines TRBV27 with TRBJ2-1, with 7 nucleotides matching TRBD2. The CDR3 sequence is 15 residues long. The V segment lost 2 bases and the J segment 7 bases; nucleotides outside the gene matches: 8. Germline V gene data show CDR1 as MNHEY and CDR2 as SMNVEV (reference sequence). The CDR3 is CASSLRAGEGNEQFF. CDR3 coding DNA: TGTGCCAGCAGTTTAAGGGCGGGAGAGGGGAATGAGCAGTTCTTC.

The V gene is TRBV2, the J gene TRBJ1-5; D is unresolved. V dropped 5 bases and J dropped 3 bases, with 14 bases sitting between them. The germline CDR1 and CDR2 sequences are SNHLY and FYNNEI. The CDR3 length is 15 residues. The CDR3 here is CASSSDFDPNQPQHF. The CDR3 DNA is TGTGCCAGCAGTTCAGACTTCGACCCCAATCAGCCCCAGCATTTT.

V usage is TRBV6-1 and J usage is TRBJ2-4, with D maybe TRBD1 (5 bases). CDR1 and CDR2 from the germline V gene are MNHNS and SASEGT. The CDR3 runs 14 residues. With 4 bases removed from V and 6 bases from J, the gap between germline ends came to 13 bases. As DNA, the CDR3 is TGTGCCAGCAGTGCCCCCGACAGATCAAACATTCAGTACTTC. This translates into CASSAPDRSNIQYF.